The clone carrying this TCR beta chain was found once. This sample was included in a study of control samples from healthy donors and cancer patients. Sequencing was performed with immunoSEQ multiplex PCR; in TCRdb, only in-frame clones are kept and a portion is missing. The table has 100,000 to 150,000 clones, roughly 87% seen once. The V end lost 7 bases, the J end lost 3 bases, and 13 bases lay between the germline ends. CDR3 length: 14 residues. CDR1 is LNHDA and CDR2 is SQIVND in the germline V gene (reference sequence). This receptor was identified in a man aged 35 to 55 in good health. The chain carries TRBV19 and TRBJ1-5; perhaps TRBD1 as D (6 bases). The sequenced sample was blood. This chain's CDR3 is CASNPWDTNQPQHF. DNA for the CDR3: TGTGCCAGTAACCCTTGGGACACCAATCAGCCCCAGCATTTT.